These T cell receptor beta chains were read from a single sample in a study of cytomegalovirus exposure and HLA in healthy donors. Only in-frame clones appear in the TCRdb table, and some are missing; sequencing was by immunoSEQ multiplex PCR. The repertoire includes 50,000 or so clones, more than 65% of them detected once, and about a third sits in the top ten. The specimen sequenced was PBMCs. The receptors were gathered from a man in his forties or fifties in good health and CMV-seropositive. CDR3s include the opening cysteine and the closing phenylalanine or tryptophan. Fields, in order: V gene, D gene, clone size, J gene, CDR3 DNA, CDR3 protein. D genes are given only for firm matches. The size entry is marked missing in some rows and otherwise reads once, few, many or a size class.

>TRBV2|TRBD2|.|TRBJ2-5
TGTGCCAGCAGTACTAGCGGGGGGGCCATCGAGACCCAGTACTTC
CASSTSGGAIETQYF
>TRBV7-9|.|.|TRBJ1-4
TGTGCCAGCAGCCCCCATGGGAGTAATGAAAAACTGTTTTTT
CASSPHGSNEKLFF
>TRBV10-2|TRBD1|.|TRBJ2-5
TGCGCCAGCAGGGGACAGGTAACGCAAGAGACCCAGTACTTC
CASRGQVTQETQYF
>TRBV4-1|.|.|TRBJ1-4
TGCGCCAGCAGCCCCTACCGGGAGGGGACTAATGAAAAACTGTTTTTT
CASSPYREGTNEKLFF
>TRBV9|TRBD1|.|TRBJ1-5
TGTGCCAGCAGCCGGACGGGACAGGGAGGAAATCAGCCCCAGCATTTT
CASSRTGQGGNQPQHF
>TRBV9|TRBD1|few|TRBJ2-6
TGTGCCAGCAGCGTTGCAGGGGGAAACTCTGGGGCCAACGTCCTGACTTTC
CASSVAGGNSGANVLTF
>TRBV6-5|.|.|TRBJ1-2
TGTGCCAGCAGTTACTCGGGAGTCTATGGCTACACCTTC
CASSYSGVYGYTF
>TRBV18|TRBD1|.|TRBJ1-1
TGTGCCAGCTCACCACGGGACAGCAACACTGAAGCTTTCTTT
CASSPRDSNTEAFF
>TRBV7-2|TRBD1|.|TRBJ1-5
TGTGCCAGCAGCTTAGAGGGGGCAAGCAATCAGCCCCAGCATTTT
CASSLEGASNQPQHF
>TRBV6-5|TRBD1|.|TRBJ1-6
TGTGCCAGCAGTTACGACAGGGCTACTTCACCCCTCCACTTT
CASSYDRATSPLHF
>TRBV9|TRBD1|few|TRBJ2-7
TGTGCCAGCAGCGCCCACCTGGACAGGGCAAGTGAGCAGTACTTC
CASSAHLDRASEQYF
>TRBV6-5|TRBD1|.|TRBJ1-1
TGTGCCATCAGTTACTCACACAGGGGGGACACTGAAGCTTTCTTT
CAISYSHRGDTEAFF
>TRBV5-4|TRBD1|.|TRBJ1-1
TGTGCCAGCAGCTCCTTTCCGGGACAGGGGGCTTCTGAAGCTTTCTTT
CASSSFPGQGASEAFF
>TRBV5-8|.|.|TRBJ1-2
TGTGCCAGCAGCTTGACCGCTGTCGGCTATGGCTACACCTTC
CASSLTAVGYGYTF
>TRBV5-4|.|.|TRBJ1-1
TGTGCCAGCAGCTTGGATTCGGGAGGAGGGACTGAAGCTTTCTTT
CASSLDSGGGTEAFF
>TRBV27|TRBD1|.|TRBJ1-5
TGTGCCAGCAGTCTAACCGGGACAGGGGGCGGCGGCGTCAATCAGCCCCAGCATTTT
CASSLTGTGGGGVNQPQHF
>TRBV6-7|TRBD1|.|TRBJ1-3
TGTGCCAGCAGTTTCAGGGACAGGGGGGCTAATTGCGAAAACACCATATATTTT
CASSFRDRGANCENTIYF
>TRBV2|TRBD1|.|TRBJ1-2
TGTGCCAGCAGTGGTCAGGGGGCGCGGGGCTACACCTTC
CASSGQGARGYTF
>TRBV5-1|TRBD1|.|TRBJ1-4
TGCGCCAGCAGCTCCGGGACAGGAGTCGCAACTAATGAAAAACTGTTTTTT
CASSSGTGVATNEKLFF
>TRBV5-4|TRBD1|.|TRBJ2-3
TGTGCCAGCAGCTTGTTTGGACAGGGCACAGATACGCAGTATTTT
CASSLFGQGTDTQYF
>TRBV7-9|.|.|TRBJ1-2
TGTGCCGGAGGACAGCATGGCTACACCTTC
CAGGQHGYTF
>TRBV5-1|.|.|TRBJ1-4
TGCGCCAGCAGCTCCCGTGGGGGGGGCGAGGCTGTGAGGGAAAAACTGTTTTTT
CASSSRGGGEAVREKLFF
>TRBV19|.|.|TRBJ2-7
TGTGCCAGTAGTGGATCCTTGGGGCAGGGGGGCGCGTACGAGCAGTACTTC
CASSGSLGQGGAYEQYF
>TRBV7-8|TRBD1|.|TRBJ1-3
TGTGCCAGCAGCCGAGGACAGGAACCTGGAAACACCATATATTTT
CASSRGQEPGNTIYF
>TRBV6-1|TRBD1|once|TRBJ1-1
TGTGCCAGCACCAGGGGGCGGAACACTGAAGCTTTCTTT
CASTRGRNTEAFF
>TRBV11-1|TRBD1|.|TRBJ1-1
TGTGCCAGCAGCTTAACAGGGGCAGATTATGAAGCTTTCTTT
CASSLTGADYEAFF
>TRBV7-2|TRBD1|.|TRBJ1-5
TGTGCCAGCACGCCAGGGGGCGAACGCAATCAGCCCCAGCATTTT
CASTPGGERNQPQHF
>TRBV11-3|.|.|TRBJ1-3
TGTGCCAGCAGCTTTCGGGGAGACTCTGGAAACACCATATATTTT
CASSFRGDSGNTIYF
>TRBV6-5|.|.|TRBJ2-7
TGTGCCAGCAGTTACGTCAGGTTTTCCTACGAGCAGTACTTC
CASSYVRFSYEQYF
>TRBV7-2|TRBD1|few|TRBJ1-5
TGTGCCAGCAGCTTCCGGGACAGGGGTAATCAGCCCCAGCATTTT
CASSFRDRGNQPQHF
>TRBV2|.|.|TRBJ2-3
TGTGCCAGCAGTAAGCTCAGACACAGCACAGATACGCAGTATTTT
CASSKLRHSTDTQYF
>TRBV5-4|.|.|TRBJ1-4
TGTGCCAGCAGCCTGCAGGGTGGGGAAAAACTGTTTTTT
CASSLQGGEKLFF
>TRBV6-5|TRBD2|.|TRBJ2-7
TGTGCCAGCAGTTACTCGCCGACTAGCGGGGGTGAGCAGTACTTC
CASSYSPTSGGEQYF
>TRBV19|TRBD1|.|TRBJ2-5
TGTGCCAGTAAAGACAGGGATTCGGAGACCCAGTACTTC
CASKDRDSETQYF
>TRBV6-1|.|.|TRBJ1-2
TGTGCCAGCAGTGAACCAGGGACACTCTATGGCTACACCTTC
CASSEPGTLYGYTF
>TRBV5-1|.|.|TRBJ1-2
TGCGCCAGCAGCTTGGTCGGGGTCTCGGCTGGCTACACCTTC
CASSLVGVSAGYTF
>TRBV27|.|.|TRBJ2-7
TGTGCCAGCAGTTTTAGAGGGAGGGGGGAATACGAGCAGTACTTC
CASSFRGRGEYEQYF
>TRBV7-9|.|.|TRBJ2-5
TGTGCCAGCAGCTCCTACCTCGGGTCTCAAGAGACCCAGTACTTC
CASSSYLGSQETQYF
>TRBV29-1|TRBD2|.|TRBJ2-5
TGCAGCGTTGAAGGAGGCGGGGGGGATGAGACCCAGTACTTC
CSVEGGGGDETQYF
>TRBV7-7|TRBD1|few|TRBJ2-3
TGTGCCAGCAGCGCTTCCGGGACAGGGTACGGCACAGATACGCAGTATTTT
CASSASGTGYGTDTQYF
>TRBV5-1|.|.|TRBJ2-3
TGCGCCAGCAGCACCGGGGGAGGCACAGATACGCAGTATTTT
CASSTGGGTDTQYF
>TRBV7-9|TRBD1|.|TRBJ1-2
TGTGCCAGCAGCCGAAGGGGACAGGGGGCAGACTATGGCTACACCTTC
CASSRRGQGADYGYTF
>TRBV10-3|.|few|TRBJ1-3
TGTGCCATCAGTGAGTCTCCAGGGAGGAGAGGAAACACCATATATTTT
CAISESPGRRGNTIYF
>TRBV29-1|TRBD1|few|TRBJ2-3
TGCAGCGTCGAGGGGTCCTACAGGGGGCGGACAGATACGCAGTATTTT
CSVEGSYRGRTDTQYF
>TRBV5-6|.|.|TRBJ1-5
TGTGCCAGCAGCTTGCAGGTATATAGCAATCAGCCCCAGCATTTT
CASSLQVYSNQPQHF
>TRBV6-5|TRBD2|.|TRBJ2-2
TGTGCCACCGCATGGGGAGGGGCGCGCAAGGAGGAGCTGTTTTTT
CATAWGGARKEELFF
>TRBV13|TRBD2|.|TRBJ2-3
TGTGCCAGCAGCTCGGGGGAACTAGCGGGGGAGCTTAGCACAGATACGCAGTATTTT
CASSSGELAGELSTDTQYF
>TRBV5-1|TRBD2|.|TRBJ2-1
TGCGCCAGCAGCTTGACTAGCGGGGGGTCCTACAATGAGCAGTTCTTC
CASSLTSGGSYNEQFF
>TRBV4-3|.|.|TRBJ1-1
TGCGCCAGCAGCGAGGGTTCGAACACTGAAGCTTTCTTT
CASSEGSNTEAFF
>TRBV28|.|.|TRBJ1-6
TGTGCCAGCAGTTTATGGGAGGGCACCTATAATTCACCCCTCCACTTT
CASSLWEGTYNSPLHF
>TRBV7-8|.|.|TRBJ2-3
TGTGCCAGCAGCTTAGGGGACATCACAGATACGCAGTATTTT
CASSLGDITDTQYF